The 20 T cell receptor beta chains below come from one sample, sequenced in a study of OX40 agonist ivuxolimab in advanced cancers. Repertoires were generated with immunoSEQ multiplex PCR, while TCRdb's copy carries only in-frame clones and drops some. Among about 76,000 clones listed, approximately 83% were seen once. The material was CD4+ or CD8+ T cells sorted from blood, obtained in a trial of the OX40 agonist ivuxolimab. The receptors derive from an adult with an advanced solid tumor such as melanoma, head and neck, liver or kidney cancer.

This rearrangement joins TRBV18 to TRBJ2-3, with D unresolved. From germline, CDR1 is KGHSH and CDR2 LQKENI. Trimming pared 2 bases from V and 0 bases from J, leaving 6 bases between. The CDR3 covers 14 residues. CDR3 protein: CASSPGYSTDTQYF. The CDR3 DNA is TGTGCCAGCTCACCAGGATATAGCACAGATACGCAGTATTTT.

CDR3 residues: CASSAWDPYEQYF. The DNA for the CDR3 is TGCGCCAGCAGTGCCTGGGACCCCTACGAGCAGTACTTC. The chain joins TRBV10-2 to TRBJ2-7; D is possibly TRBD1 or TRBD2 (5 bases each). Trimming removed 4 bases at V and 2 bases at J, with 9 bases between. Per the germline V gene, CDR1 is WSHSY and CDR2 is SAAADI. This CDR3 is built from 13 residues.

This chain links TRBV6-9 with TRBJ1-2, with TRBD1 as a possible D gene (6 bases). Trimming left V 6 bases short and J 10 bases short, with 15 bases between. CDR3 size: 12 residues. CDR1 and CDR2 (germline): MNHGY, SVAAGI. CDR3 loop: CASSETRGDYTF. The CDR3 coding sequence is TGTGCCAGCAGCGAGACCAGGGGTGACTACACCTTC.

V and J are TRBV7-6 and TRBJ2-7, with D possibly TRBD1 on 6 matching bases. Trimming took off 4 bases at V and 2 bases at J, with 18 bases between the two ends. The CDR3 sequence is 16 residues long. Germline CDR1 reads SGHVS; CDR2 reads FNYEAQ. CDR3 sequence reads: CASSYAPEGQTYEQYF. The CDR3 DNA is TGTGCCAGCAGCTATGCGCCTGAGGGACAAACCTACGAGCAGTACTTC.

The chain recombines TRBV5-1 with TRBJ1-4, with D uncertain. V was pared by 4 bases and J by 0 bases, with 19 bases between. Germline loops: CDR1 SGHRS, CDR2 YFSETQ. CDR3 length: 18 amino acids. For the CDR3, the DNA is TGCGCCAGCAGCCCCCGAGGGCAGTGGGCGTCAACTAATGAAAAACTGTTTTTT. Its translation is CASSPRGQWASTNEKLFF.

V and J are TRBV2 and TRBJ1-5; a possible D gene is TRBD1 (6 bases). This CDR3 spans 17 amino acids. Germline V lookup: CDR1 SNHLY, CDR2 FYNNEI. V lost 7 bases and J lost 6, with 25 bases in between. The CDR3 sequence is CASNLGRSSQGAQPQHF. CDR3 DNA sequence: TGTGCCAGCAACCTAGGACGGAGTTCACAGGGCGCTCAGCCCCAGCATTTT.

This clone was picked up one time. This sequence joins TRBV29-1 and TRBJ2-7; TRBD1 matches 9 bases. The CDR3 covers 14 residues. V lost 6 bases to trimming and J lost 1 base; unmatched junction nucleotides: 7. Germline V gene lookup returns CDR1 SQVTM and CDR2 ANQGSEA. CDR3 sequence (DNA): TGCAGCGTAAACGGACAGGGGAGATCCTACGAGCAGTACTTC. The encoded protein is CSVNGQGRSYEQYF.

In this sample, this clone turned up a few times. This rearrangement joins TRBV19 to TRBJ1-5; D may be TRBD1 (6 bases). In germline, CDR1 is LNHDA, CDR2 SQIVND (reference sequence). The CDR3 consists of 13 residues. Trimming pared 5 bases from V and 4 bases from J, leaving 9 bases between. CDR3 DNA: TGTGCCAGTAGTGGACAGCTTAATCAGCCCCAGCATTTT. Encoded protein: CASSGQLNQPQHF.

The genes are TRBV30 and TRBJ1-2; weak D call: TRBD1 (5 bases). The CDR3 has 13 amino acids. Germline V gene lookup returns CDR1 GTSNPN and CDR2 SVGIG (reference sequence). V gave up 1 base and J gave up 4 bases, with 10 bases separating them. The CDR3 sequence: CAWSGQGGYGYTF. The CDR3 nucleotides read TGTGCCTGGAGTGGTCAGGGCGGCTATGGCTACACCTTC.

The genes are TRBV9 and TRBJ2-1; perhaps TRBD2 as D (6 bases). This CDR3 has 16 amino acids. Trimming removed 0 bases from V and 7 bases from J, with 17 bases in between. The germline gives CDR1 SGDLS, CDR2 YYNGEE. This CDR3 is CASSVGLAVMGNEQFF. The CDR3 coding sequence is TGTGCCAGCAGCGTAGGGTTAGCGGTAATGGGGAATGAGCAGTTCTTC. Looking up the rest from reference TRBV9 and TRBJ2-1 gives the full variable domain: DSGVTQTPKHLITATGQRVTLRCSPRSGDLSVYWYQQSLDQGLQFLIQYYNGEERAKGNILERFSAQQFPDLHSELNLSSLELGDSALYFCASSVGLAVMGNEQFFGPGTRLTVL.

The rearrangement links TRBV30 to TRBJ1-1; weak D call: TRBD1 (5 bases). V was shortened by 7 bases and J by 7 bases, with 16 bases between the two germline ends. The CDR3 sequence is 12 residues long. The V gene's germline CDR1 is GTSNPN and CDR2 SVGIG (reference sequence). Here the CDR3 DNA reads TGTGCCTTGGACACGGGGATGGATGAAGCTTTCTTT. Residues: CALDTGMDEAFF. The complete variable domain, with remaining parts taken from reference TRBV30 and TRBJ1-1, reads SQTIHQWPATLVQPVGSPLSLECTVEGTSNPNLYWYRQAAGRGLQLLFYSVGIGQISSEVPQNLSASRPQDRQFILSSKKLLLSDSGFYLCALDTGMDEAFFGQGTRLTVV.

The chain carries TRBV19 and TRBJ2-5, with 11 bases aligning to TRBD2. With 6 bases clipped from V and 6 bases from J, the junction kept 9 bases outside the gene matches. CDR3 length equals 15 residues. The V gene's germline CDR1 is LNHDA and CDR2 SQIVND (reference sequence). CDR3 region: CASRGSGGAGQTQYF. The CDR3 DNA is TGTGCCAGTAGGGGTAGCGGGGGGGCCGGACAGACCCAGTACTTC.

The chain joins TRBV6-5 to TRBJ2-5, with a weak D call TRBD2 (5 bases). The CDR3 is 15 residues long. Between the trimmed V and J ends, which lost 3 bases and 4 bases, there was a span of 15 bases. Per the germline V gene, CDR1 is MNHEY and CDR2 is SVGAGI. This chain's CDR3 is CASSYDYTRGETQYF. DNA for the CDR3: TGTGCCAGCAGTTATGATTACACCCGGGGAGAGACCCAGTACTTC.

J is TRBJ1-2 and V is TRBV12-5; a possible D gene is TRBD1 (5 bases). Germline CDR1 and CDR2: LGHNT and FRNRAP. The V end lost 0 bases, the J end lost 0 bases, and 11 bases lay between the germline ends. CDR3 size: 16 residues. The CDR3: CASGLVIGASNYGYTF. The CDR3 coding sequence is TGTGCTAGTGGTTTGGTAATAGGGGCTTCTAACTATGGCTACACCTTC.

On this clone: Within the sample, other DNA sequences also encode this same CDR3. This CDR3 is CASSLSGGGRDEQFF. CDR3 DNA sequence: TGTGCCAGCAGCTTAAGCGGGGGGGGCAGAGATGAGCAGTTCTTC. V and J are TRBV5-4 and TRBJ2-1, with TRBD2 matching 10 bases. This CDR3 comprises 15 residues. The V gene end was trimmed by 2 bases and the J gene end by 8 bases; junction bases not matched to a gene: 7. Germline loops: CDR1 SGHNT, CDR2 YYREEE (reference sequence).

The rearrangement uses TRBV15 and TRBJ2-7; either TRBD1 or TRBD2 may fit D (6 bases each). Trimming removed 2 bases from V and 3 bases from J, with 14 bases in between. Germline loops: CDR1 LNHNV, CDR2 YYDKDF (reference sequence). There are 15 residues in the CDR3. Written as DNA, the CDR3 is TGTGCCACCAGCAGATCGGGGGCAGATTTCTACGAGCAGTACTTC. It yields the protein CATSRSGADFYEQYF.

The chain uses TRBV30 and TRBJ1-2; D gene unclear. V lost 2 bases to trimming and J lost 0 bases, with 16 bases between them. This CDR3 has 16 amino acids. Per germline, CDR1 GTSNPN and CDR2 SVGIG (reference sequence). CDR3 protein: CAWSSPGTFTNYGYTF. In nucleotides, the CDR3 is TGTGCCTGGAGTAGTCCCGGAACGTTCACTAACTATGGCTACACCTTC.

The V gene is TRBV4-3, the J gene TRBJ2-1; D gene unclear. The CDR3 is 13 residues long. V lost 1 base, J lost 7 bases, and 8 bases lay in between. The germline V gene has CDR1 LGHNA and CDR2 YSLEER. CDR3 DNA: TGCGCCAGCAGCCAAGGGGGTTCGAATGAGCAGTTCTTC. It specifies CASSQGGSNEQFF.

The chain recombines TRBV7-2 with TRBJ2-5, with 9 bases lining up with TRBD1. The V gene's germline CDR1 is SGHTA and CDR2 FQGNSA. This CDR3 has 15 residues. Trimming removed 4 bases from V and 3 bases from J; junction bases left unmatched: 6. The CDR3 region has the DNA TGTGCCAGCAGCTCGGGACAGGGCGCTAAAGAGACCCAGTACTTC. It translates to CASSSGQGAKETQYF.

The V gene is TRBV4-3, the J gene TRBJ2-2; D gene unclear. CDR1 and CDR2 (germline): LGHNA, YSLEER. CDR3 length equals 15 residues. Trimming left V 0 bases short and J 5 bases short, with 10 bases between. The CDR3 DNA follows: TGCGCCAGCAGCCAAGATACGAGTAGGACCGGGGAGCTGTTTTTT. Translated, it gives CASSQDTSRTGELFF.